This record looks at one T cell receptor (beta chain) sequence and its context. The data stem from a study of control samples from healthy donors and cancer patients. From germline, CDR1 is LNHDA and CDR2 SQIVND (reference sequence). Trimming left V 4 bases short and J 3 bases short, with 7 bases between. CDR3 length equals 12 residues. The table came from immunoSEQ multiplex PCR; TCRdb's copy has only in-frame clones and leaves some out. The sample lists more than 100,000 clones, 88% occurring once. J is TRBJ2-7 and V is TRBV19; the D is unclear. Sequenced sample: blood. The origin of this receptor is a man aged 35 to 55 in good health. CDR3 DNA sequence: TGTGCCAGTAGTACCGCAAGCTACGAGCAGTACTTC. Its translation: CASSTASYEQYF.